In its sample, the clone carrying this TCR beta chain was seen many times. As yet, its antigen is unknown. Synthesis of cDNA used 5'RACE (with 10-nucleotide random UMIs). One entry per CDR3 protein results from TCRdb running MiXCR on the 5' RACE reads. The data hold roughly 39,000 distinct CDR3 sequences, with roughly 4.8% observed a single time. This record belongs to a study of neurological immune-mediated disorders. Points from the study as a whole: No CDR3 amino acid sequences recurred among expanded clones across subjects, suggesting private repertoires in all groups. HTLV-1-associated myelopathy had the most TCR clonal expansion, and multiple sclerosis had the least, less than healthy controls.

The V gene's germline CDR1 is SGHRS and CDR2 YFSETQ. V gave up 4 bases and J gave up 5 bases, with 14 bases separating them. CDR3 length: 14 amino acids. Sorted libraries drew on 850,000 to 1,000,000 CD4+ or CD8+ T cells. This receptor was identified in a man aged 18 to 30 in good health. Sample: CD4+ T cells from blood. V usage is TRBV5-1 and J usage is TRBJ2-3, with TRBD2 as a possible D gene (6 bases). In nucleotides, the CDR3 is TGCGCCAGCAGCCTTGGCGGGGATGGAGATACGCAGTATTTT. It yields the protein CASSLGGDGDTQYF.